The next 5 T cell receptor beta chains were all read from a single sample in a study of blood T cell repertoires in COVID-19. Here immunoSEQ multiplex PCR was the method, and the copy in TCRdb shows in-frame clones only, minus some. The sample has roughly 70,000 clones, approximately 92% seen once; the top ten hold roughly 9%. What was sequenced was peripheral blood. Receptor source: a man older than 75 with acute or convalescent COVID-19.

V usage is TRBV19 and J usage is TRBJ2-7, with 13 bases lining up with TRBD2. The V segment lost 3 bases and the J segment 2 bases; nucleotides outside the gene matches: 7. Germline CDR1 and CDR2: LNHDA and SQIVND (reference sequence). CDR3 length equals 17 residues. The CDR3 is CASSIGLAGESAYEQYF. The CDR3 DNA reads as TGTGCCAGTAGTATCGGACTAGCGGGAGAGAGCGCCTACGAGCAGTACTTC.

The rearrangement joins TRBV28 to TRBJ2-1; the D gene is possibly TRBD2 (5 bases). Looked up from germline, CDR1 is MDHEN and CDR2 is SYDVKM. This CDR3 spans 13 amino acids. The germline V and J ends were trimmed by 10 bases and 8 bases, with 18 bases remaining between them. The CDR3 protein is CATSGWTSHEQFF. The CDR3 DNA is TGTGCCACCTCGGGGTGGACGTCTCATGAGCAGTTCTTC. The whole variable domain, remainder taken from reference TRBV28 and TRBJ2-1, is DVKVTQSSRYLVKRTGEKVFLECVQDMDHENMFWYRQDPGLGLRLIYFSYDVKMKEKGDIPEGYSVSREKKERFSLILESASTNQTSMYLCATSGWTSHEQFFGPGTRLTVL.

The J gene is TRBJ1-2, the V gene TRBV3-1 (or the pseudogene TRBV3-2), with a tentative D call TRBD1 (5 bases). Per the germline V gene, CDR1 is LGHDT and CDR2 is YNNKEL (reference sequence). The CDR3 contains 14 residues. V was clipped by 7 bases and J by 1 base, with 13 bases between them. CDR3 sequence reads: CASTSAGGNYGYTF. In DNA, the CDR3 is TGTGCCAGCACCTCCGCGGGGGGTAACTATGGCTACACCTTC.

The rearrangement uses TRBV6-5 and TRBJ1-6; the D gene is possibly TRBD1 (5 bases). The CDR3 totals 14 residues. Germline lookup yields CDR1 MNHEY and CDR2 SVGAGI. V lost 2 bases and J lost 11, with 13 bases in between. In nucleotides, the CDR3 is TGTGCCAGCAGTTACGACAGTACCGGTCCACCCCTCCACTTT. It specifies CASSYDSTGPPLHF.

This chain joins TRBV9 and TRBJ2-5; D is uncertain. V dropped 4 bases and J dropped 5 bases, with 12 bases sitting between them. The CDR3 contains 13 residues. Germline V gene lookup returns CDR1 SGDLS and CDR2 YYNGEE. Here the CDR3 reads CASSSSLLETQYF. The CDR3, as DNA: TGTGCCAGCAGCTCTTCCCTCCTGGAGACCCAGTACTTC.